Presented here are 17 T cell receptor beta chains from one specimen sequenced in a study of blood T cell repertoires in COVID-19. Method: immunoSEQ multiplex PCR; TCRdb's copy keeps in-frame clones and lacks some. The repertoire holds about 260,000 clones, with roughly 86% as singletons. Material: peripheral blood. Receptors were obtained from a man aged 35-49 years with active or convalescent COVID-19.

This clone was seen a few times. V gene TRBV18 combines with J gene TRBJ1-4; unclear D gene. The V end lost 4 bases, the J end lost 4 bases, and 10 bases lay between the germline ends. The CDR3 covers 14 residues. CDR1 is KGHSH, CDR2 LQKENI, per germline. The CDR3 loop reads CASSHGGINEKLFF. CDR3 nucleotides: TGTGCCAGCTCACATGGAGGGATTAATGAAAAACTGTTTTTT.

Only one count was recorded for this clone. CDR3 bases: TGTGCCAGTAGTGGCCGACCCCGAGCGGGAGCAGGCGTCAGTGAGCAGTTCTTC. This sequence encodes CASSGRPRAGAGVSEQFF. The V call is TRBV19, the J call TRBJ2-1, with TRBD2 identical over 8 bases. The germline gives CDR1 LNHDA, CDR2 SQIVND (reference sequence). The ends lost 5 bases at V and 9 bases at J; junction bases unmatched: 21. This CDR3 comprises 18 residues. The full variable domain, rest sourced from reference TRBV19 and TRBJ2-1, is DGGITQSPKYLFRKEGQNVTLSCEQNLNHDAMYWYRQDPGQGLRLIYYSQIVNDFQKGDIAEGYSVSREKKESFPLTVTSAQKNPTAFYLCASSGRPRAGAGVSEQFFGPGTRLTVL.

CDR3 in DNA: TGTGCCAGCAGCCCGCAGACAGGGAACTATGGCTACACCTTC. Translating gives CASSPQTGNYGYTF. V and J are TRBV7-9 and TRBJ1-2, with TRBD1 identical over 7 bases. V gave up 5 bases and J gave up 2 bases; unmatched junction bases: 5. The length of the CDR3 is 14 residues. Germline CDR1 is SEHNR and CDR2 is FQNEAQ (reference sequence). Based on the CDR3 plus reference TRBV7-9 and TRBJ1-2, the full variable domain is DTGVSQNPRHKITKRGQNVTFRCDPISEHNRLYWYRQTLGQGPEFLTYFQNEAQLEKSRLLSDRFSAERPKGSFSTLEIQRTEQGDSAMYLCASSPQTGNYGYTFGSGTRLTVV.

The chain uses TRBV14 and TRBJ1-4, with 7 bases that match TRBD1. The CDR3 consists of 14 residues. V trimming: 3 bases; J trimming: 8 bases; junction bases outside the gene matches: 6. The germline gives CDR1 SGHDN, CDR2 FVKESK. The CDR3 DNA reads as TGTGCCAGCAGCCAGGACAGGCCGGGCGAAAAACTGTTTTTT. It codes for CASSQDRPGEKLFF.

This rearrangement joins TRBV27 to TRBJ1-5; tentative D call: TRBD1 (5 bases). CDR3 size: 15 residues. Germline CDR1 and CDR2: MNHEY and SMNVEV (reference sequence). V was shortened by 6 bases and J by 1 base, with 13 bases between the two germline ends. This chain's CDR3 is CASRPGGGSNQPQHF. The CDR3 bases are TGTGCCAGCAGGCCCGGGGGGGGAAGCAATCAGCCCCAGCATTTT.

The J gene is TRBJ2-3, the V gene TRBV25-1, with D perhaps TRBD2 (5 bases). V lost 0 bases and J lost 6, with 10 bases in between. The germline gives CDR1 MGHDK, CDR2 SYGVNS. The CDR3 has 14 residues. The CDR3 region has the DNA TGTGCCAGCAGTGAATATTCCGGGGTTGATACGCAGTATTTT. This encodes CASSEYSGVDTQYF.

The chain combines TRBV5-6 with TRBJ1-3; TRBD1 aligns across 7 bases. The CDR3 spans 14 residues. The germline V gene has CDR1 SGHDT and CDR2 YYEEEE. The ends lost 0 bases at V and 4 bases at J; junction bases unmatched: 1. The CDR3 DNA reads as TGTGCCAGCAGCTTGGGACAGGGAGGAAACACCATATATTTT. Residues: CASSLGQGGNTIYF.

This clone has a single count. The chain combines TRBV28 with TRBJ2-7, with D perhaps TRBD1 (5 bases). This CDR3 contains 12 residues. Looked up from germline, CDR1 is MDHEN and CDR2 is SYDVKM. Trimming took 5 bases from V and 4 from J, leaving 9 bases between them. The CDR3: CASSPSGYEQYF. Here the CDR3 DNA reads TGTGCCAGCAGTCCCTCAGGGTACGAGCAGTACTTC.

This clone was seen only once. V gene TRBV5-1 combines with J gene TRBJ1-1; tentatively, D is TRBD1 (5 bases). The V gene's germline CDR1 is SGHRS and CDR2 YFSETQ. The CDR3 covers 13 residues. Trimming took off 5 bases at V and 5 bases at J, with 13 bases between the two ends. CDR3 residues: CASRTDSETEAFF. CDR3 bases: TGCGCCAGCAGGACAGATTCGGAGACTGAAGCTTTCTTT.

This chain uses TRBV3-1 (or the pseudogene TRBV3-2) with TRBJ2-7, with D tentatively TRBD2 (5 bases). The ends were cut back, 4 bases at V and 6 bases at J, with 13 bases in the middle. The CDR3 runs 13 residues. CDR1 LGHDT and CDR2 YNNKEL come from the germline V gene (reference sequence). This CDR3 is CASSRTALSEQYF. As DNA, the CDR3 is TGTGCCAGCAGCCGGACTGCCCTCTCCGAGCAGTACTTC.

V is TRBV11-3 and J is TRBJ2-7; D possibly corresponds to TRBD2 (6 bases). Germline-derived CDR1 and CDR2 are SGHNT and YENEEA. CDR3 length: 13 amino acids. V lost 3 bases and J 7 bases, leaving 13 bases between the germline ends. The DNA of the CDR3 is TGTGCCAGCAGCTTGGGCGGGAACCGGGAGCAGTACTTC. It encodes CASSLGGNREQYF.

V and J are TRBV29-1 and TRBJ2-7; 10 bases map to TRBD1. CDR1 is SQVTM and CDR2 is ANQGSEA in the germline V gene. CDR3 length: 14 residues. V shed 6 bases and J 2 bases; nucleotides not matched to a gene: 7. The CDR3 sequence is CSVLGGQGTYEQYF. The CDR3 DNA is TGCAGCGTCCTAGGGGGACAGGGGACCTACGAGCAGTACTTC.

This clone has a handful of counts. DNA of the CDR3: TGCGCCAGCAGCTCCTCGGTGGGGGGGCGTATCGAGCTGTTTTTT. Protein: CASSSSVGGRIELFF. The chain recombines TRBV5-1 with TRBJ2-2; weak D call: TRBD2 (7 bases). The CDR3 has 15 residues. CDR1 is SGHRS and CDR2 is YFSETQ in the germline V gene. Trimming removed 3 bases from V and 11 bases from J, with 20 bases in between.

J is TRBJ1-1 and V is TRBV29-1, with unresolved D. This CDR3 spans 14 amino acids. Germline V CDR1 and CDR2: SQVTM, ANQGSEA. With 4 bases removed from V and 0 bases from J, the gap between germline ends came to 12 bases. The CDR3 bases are TGCAGCGTTGCTCCTGGTCAGGTGAACACTGAAGCTTTCTTT. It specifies CSVAPGQVNTEAFF.

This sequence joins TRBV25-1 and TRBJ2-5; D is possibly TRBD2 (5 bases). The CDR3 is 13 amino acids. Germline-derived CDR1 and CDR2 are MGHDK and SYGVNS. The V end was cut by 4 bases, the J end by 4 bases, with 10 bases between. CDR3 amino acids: CASSVGGSETQYF. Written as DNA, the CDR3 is TGTGCCAGCAGTGTAGGAGGTTCAGAGACCCAGTACTTC.

In DNA, the CDR3 is TGTGCCAGCAGCTTCGGTCCGCAAGAGACCCAGTACTTC. Translation: CASSFGPQETQYF. The rearrangement joins TRBV11-2 to TRBJ2-5; no reliable D call. CDR1 is SGHAT, CDR2 FQNNGV, per germline. V was cut by 3 bases and J by 2 bases, with 7 bases left in between. The CDR3 contains 13 residues.

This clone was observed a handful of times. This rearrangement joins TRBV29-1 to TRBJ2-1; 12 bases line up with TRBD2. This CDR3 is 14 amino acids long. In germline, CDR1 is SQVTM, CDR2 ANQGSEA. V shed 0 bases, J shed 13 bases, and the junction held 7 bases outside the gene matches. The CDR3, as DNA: TGCAGCGTTGAAGATCTAGGACTAGCGGGGACACAGTTCTTC. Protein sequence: CSVEDLGLAGTQFF.